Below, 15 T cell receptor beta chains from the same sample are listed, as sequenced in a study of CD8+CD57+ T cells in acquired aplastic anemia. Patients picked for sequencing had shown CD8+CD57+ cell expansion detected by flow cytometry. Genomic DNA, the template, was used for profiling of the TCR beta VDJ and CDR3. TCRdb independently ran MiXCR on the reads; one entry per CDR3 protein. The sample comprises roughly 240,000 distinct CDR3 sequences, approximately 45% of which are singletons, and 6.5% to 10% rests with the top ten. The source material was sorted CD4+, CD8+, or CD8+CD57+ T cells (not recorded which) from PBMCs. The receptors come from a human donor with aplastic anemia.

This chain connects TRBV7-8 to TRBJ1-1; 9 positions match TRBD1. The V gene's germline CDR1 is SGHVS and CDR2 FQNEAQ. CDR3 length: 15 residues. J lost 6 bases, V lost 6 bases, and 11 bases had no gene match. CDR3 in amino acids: CASSPPVTGGPEAFF. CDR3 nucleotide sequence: TGTGCCAGCAGTCCACCGGTGACAGGGGGACCTGAAGCTTTCTTT.

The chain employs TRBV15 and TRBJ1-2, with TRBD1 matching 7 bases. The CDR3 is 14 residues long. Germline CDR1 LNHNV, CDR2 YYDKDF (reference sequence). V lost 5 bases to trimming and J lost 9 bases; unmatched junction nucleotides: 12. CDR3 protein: CATSGSQGGRSYTF. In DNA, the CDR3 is TGTGCCACCAGCGGATCGCAGGGGGGGAGGAGCTACACCTTC.

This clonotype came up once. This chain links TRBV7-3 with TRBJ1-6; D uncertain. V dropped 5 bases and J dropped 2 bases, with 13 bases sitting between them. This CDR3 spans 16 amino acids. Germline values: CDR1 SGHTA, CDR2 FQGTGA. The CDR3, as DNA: TGTGCCAGCAGCCAAGGACCGGTGGCCTATAATTCACCCCTCCACTTT. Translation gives CASSQGPVAYNSPLHF.

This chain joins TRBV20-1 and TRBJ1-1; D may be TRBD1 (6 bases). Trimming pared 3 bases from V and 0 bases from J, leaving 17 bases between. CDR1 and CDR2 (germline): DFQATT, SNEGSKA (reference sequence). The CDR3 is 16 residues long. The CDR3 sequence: CSASPGHTVMNTEAFF. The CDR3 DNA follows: TGCAGTGCTAGCCCGGGACACACCGTTATGAACACTGAAGCTTTCTTT.

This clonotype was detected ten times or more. The CDR3, as DNA: TGTGCCAGCAGTTACTCTGAGGGGAGCCCTGAAGCTTTCTTT. Translating gives CASSYSEGSPEAFF. The chain links TRBV6-5 to TRBJ1-1; D might be TRBD1 (5 bases). Germline V gene data show CDR1 as MNHEY and CDR2 as SVGAGI. Trimming left V 0 bases short and J 6 bases short, with 11 bases between. This CDR3 has 14 amino acids.

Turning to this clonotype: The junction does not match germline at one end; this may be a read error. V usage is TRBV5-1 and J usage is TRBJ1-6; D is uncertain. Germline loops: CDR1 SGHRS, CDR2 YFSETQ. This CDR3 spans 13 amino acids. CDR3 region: CASSLGLNSPLHF. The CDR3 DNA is TGTGCCAGTAGTCTCGGGCTTAATTCACCCCTCCACTTT.

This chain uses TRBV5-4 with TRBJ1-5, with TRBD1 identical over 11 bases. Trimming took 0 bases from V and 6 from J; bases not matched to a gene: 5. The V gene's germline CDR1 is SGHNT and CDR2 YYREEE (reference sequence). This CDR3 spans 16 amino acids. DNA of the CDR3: TGTGCCAGCAGCTTGGTAGGACAGGGGGCGCGTCAGCCCCAGCATTTT. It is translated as CASSLVGQGARQPQHF. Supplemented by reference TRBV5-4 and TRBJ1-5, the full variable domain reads ETGVTQSPTHLIKTRGQQVTLRCSSQSGHNTVSWYQQALGQGPQFIFQYYREEENGRGNFPPRFSGLQFPNYSSELNVNALELDDSALYLCASSLVGQGARQPQHFGDGTRLSIL.

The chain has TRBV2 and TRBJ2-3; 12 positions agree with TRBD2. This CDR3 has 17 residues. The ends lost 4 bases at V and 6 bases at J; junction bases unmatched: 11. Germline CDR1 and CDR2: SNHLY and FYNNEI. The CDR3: CASSAPPLAGGGDTQYF. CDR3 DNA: TGTGCCAGCAGTGCTCCACCACTAGCGGGGGGAGGTGATACGCAGTATTTT.

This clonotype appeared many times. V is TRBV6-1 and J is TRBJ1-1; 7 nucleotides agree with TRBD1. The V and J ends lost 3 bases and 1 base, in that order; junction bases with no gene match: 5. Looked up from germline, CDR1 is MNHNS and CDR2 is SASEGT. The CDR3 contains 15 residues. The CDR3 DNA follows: TGTGCCAGCAGTGATTCGGGACAGACGAACACTGAAGCTTTCTTT. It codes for CASSDSGQTNTEAFF.

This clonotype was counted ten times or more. DNA of the CDR3: TGTGCCAGCAGCTTAGGAACAGGGTCTGGCAATGAGCAGTTCTTC. Translation gives CASSLGTGSGNEQFF. V and J are TRBV7-2 and TRBJ2-1; possible D gene TRBD1, 6 bases. Looked up from germline, CDR1 is SGHTA and CDR2 is FQGNSA. Trimming left V 1 base short and J 6 bases short, with 13 bases between. This CDR3 is built from 15 residues.

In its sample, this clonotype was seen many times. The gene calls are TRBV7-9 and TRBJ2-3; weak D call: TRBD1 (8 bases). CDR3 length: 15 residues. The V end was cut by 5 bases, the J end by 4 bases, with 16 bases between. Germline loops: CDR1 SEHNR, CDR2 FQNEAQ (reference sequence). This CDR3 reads CASSGTGGDADTQYF. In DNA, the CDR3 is TGTGCCAGCAGCGGCACAGGGGGGGATGCAGATACGCAGTATTTT. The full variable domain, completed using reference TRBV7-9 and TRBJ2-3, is DTGVSQNPRHKITKRGQNVTFRCDPISEHNRLYWYRQTLGQGPEFLTYFQNEAQLEKSRLLSDRFSAERPKGSFSTLEIQRTEQGDSAMYLCASSGTGGDADTQYFGPGTRLTVL.

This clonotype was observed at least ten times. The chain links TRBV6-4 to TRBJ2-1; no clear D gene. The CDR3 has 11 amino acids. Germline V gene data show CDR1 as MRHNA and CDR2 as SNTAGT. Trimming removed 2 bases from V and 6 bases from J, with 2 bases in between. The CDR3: CASSDANEQFF. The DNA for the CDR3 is TGTGCCAGCAGTGACGCCAATGAGCAGTTCTTC.

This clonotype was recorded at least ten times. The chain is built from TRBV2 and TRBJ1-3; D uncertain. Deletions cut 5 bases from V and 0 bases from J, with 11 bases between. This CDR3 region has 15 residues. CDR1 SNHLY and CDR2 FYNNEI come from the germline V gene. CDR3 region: CASSSTEYSGNTIYF. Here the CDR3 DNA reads TGTGCCAGCAGTTCGACGGAATACTCTGGAAACACCATATATTTT.

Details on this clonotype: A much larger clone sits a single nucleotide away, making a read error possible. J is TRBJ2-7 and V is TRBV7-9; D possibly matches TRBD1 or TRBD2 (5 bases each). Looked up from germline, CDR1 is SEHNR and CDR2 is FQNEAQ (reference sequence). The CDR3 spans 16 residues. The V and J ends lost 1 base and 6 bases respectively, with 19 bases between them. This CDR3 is CASSLEEAGQMPEQYF. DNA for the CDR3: TGTGCCAGCAGCTTAGAGGAGGCAGGGCAAATGCCCGAGCAGTACTTC. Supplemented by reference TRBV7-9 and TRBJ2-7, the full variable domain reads DTGVSQNPRHKITKRGQNVTFRCDPISEHNRLYWYRQTLGQGPEFLTYFQNEAQLEKSRLLSDRFSAERPKGSFSTLEIQRTEQGDSAMYLCASSLEEAGQMPEQYFGPGTRLTVT.

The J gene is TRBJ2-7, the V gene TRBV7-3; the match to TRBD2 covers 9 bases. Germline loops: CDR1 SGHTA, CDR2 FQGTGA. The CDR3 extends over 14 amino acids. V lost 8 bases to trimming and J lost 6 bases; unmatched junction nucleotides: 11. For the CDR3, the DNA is TGTGCCAGCTCTTCCCTAGCGGGGAACTGCGAGCAGTACTTC. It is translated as CASSSLAGNCEQYF.